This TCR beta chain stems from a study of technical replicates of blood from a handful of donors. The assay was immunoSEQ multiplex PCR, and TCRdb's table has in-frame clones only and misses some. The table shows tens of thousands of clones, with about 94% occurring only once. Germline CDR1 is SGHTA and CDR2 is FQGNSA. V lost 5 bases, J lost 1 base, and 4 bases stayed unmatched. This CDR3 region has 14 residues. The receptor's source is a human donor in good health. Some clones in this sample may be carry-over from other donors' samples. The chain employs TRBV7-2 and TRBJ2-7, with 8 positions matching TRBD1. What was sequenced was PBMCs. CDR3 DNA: TGTGCCAGCAGCCGAGACAGGGGATCCTACGAGCAGTACTTC. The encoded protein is CASSRDRGSYEQYF.